This T cell receptor (beta chain) was found in a study of blood T cells in healthy people across ages. PCR was performed a second time for 7 to 11 cycles using a sample-barcoded 5' primer and a J-beta primer mix. MiXCR, run by TCRdb on the 5' RACE reads, gives a single entry per CDR3 protein. The sample shows approximately 1.5 million distinct CDR3 sequences, 42% of them seen only once. This receptor was obtained from a woman between 18 and 29 years old in good health. The sample comprised blood.

CDR3 DNA: TGTGCTAGTGGTTTCCCAGGGTTTGGGGCCAACGTCCTGACTTTC. As protein: CASGFPGFGANVLTF. This chain joins TRBV12-5 and TRBJ2-6; TRBD1 might be the D (5 bases). The CDR3 length is 15 residues. Deletions cut 3 bases from V and 3 bases from J, with 9 bases between. From germline, CDR1 is LGHNT and CDR2 FRNRAP.